The clone carrying this T cell receptor (beta chain) has more than one count but fewer than ten. This sample was included in a study of preoperative IRX-2 immunotherapy in early breast cancer. Repertoires were generated with immunoSEQ multiplex PCR, while TCRdb's copy carries only in-frame clones and drops some. This sample has under 40,000 clones; roughly nine tenths occur once, and the top ten carry roughly 1.6%. Treatment of the sample: preoperative locoregional IRX-2 cytokine immunotherapy. Preoperative locoregional IRX-2 cytokine immunotherapy was tested in the phase Ib source study. There are 15 residues in the CDR3.

The sample in question was tumor tissue, obtained after IRX-2 immunotherapy. V and J are TRBV12-2 and TRBJ1-4; the table's D call, TRBD1, has no DNA check behind it. TRBV12-2 is a pseudogene locus. The receptor comes from a human donor with breast cancer. The CDR3 DNA sequence: TGTGCCGGAGGGGCAGGGGGAAGGCTTAATGAAAAACTGTTTTTT. Translation gives CAGGAGGRLNEKLFF.